This paragraph reports one T cell receptor beta chain. This clonotype has a count of ten or more. What antigen it recognizes has not been identified. Qualities for individual bases were not recorded, and no much larger clone is one base off. Sequencing used an Illumina MiSeq. Profiling of the peripheral T cell repertoire targeted human TCRbeta genes. As for how the authors treated the data: Beta-binomial modelling was used to test for differences in clonotype abundance while accounting for variability over time. Expanded clonotypes were screened against the ImmuneCODE reference database of SARS-CoV-2-associated TCRs and were mapped to viral genome regions. Further repertoire analyses covered TRBV gene usage, CDR3 length, CDR3 amino acid overlap between time points, clonotype abundance distributions and Jaccard similarity. TCRdb itself trimmed the public reads at Q25 with fastp, ran MiXCR and retained productive beta chains. Each entry merges the rows of one CDR3 protein and shows their most common DNA and genes. Here the V and J calls rest on TCRdb's processing, not on the authors' analysis. The sample profile shows fewer than 250,000 distinct CDR3 sequences; 25% to 35% of them were found once. Of the sample, less than 8.5% is held by the ten largest clones.

The data belong to a study of kidney transplant recipient with SARS-CoV-2 infection (TCRdb year 2021). Compared with germline, V lacks 3 bases and J lacks 5 bases; bases without a gene match: 1. In the germline V gene, CDR1 corresponds to MNHNS and CDR2 to SASEGT. The cysteine opens and the phenylalanine closes a CDR3 of 13 amino acids. Only CDR3 DNA is held: 39 bases, read in frame from base 1. The sample's time point label is to be understood as: pre-pandemic baseline sample and day 111 after first positive SARS-CoV-2 test. The chain is encoded by TRBV6-1 joined to TRBJ2-1; 7 central bases correspond to TRBD2. Here the sequenced sample was a blood sample, taken at baseline and on day 111 from a kidney transplant recipient. This sequence was found in a male patient aged 25-45 years who had COVID-19 and was a kidney transplant recipient. Once a transplant has taken place, some T cells may be donor derived. The nucleotide sequence is TGTGCCAGCAGTGAGCGGGAGAACAATGAGCAGTTCTTC. Its product reads: CASSERENNEQFF.